The present T cell receptor (beta chain) was sequenced within a study of CD8+ T cells in alopecia areata. Findings of the study overall: Greater clonality was observed in lesional scalp samples, especially alopecia totalis/universalis, versus normal scalp. Scalp clonality, along with expanded CD8+ clones among the top 100, was significantly decreased by tofacitinib. TCR sharing was clearer in mice than between patients, perhaps partly owing to patient HLA diversity. Scalp specimens additionally yield sequences from normal skin's resident alphabeta T cells.

V lost 8 bases and J lost 10; bases outside the gene matches: 4. The CDR3 covers 11 residues. Germline V gene data show CDR1 as SGDLS and CDR2 as YYNGEE. The treatment: oral pan-JAK inhibitor, 5-10 mg twice daily. From alopecia areata patients, lesional scalp punch biopsies and peripheral blood were collected. Turning to this clone: Its target is unknown.

Sequencing templates came from extracted RNA that was reverse transcribed into cDNA. Assay: immunoSEQ multiplex PCR; the TCRdb copy retains only in-frame clones and omits some. The sample shows 4,000 to 5,000 clones, around 90% of them seen only once. This specimen consisted of skin, obtained at week 4, from a patient treated with tofacitinib. The V call is TRBV9, the J call TRBJ1-4; 8 nucleotides line up with TRBD1. The clonotype was recovered from a human donor with alopecia areata. The CDR3 region is CARLQGVKLFF. The DNA of the CDR3 is TGTGCCAGGTTACAGGGGGTAAAACTGTTTTTT.